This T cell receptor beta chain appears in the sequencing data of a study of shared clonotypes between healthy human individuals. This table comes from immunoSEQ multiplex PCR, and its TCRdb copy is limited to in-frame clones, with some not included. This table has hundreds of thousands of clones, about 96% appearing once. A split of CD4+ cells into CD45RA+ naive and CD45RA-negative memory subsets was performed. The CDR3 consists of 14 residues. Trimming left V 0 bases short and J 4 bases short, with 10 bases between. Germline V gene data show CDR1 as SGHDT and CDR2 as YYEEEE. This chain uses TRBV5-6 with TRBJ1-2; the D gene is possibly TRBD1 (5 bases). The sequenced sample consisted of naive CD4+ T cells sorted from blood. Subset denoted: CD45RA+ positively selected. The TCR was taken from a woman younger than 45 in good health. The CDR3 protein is CASSLGGLSYGYTF. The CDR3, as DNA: TGTGCCAGCAGCTTGGGGGGCTTGAGCTATGGCTACACCTTC.